These T cell receptor beta chains were read from a single sample in a study of beta chain features in type 1 diabetes. Method: immunoSEQ multiplex PCR; TCRdb's copy keeps in-frame clones and lacks some. The sample includes 350,000 to 400,000 clones, over 10% of them seen just once. Source material: naive CD4+ T cells from blood. The receptors were gathered from a woman aged 18 to 35 with type 1 diabetes. Both conserved end residues are part of each CDR3. A D gene is named only where the DNA matches it firmly. A row's size may be missing; if present it is once, few, many or a size class.

J: TRBJ2-7; size: few; D: TRBD2; V: TRBV7-6; CDR3: CASSLQSGSSYEQYF; DNA: TGTGCCAGCAGCTTACAGAGCGGGAGCAGCTACGAGCAGTACTTC
J: TRBJ2-3; size: few; D: TRBD2; V: TRBV5-4; CDR3: CASSLPASGGVTDTQYF; DNA: TGTGCCAGCAGCTTGCCCGCTAGCGGGGGGGTCACAGATACGCAGTATTTT
J: TRBJ1-4; size: -; D: -; V: TRBV5-4; CDR3: CASGAANEKLFF; DNA: TGTGCCAGCGGGGCAGCTAATGAAAAACTGTTTTTT
J: TRBJ2-2; size: -; D: -; V: TRBV4-3; CDR3: CASSQDPGASTGELFF; DNA: TGCGCCAGCAGCCAAGATCCAGGGGCGAGCACCGGGGAGCTGTTTTTT
J: TRBJ2-1; size: -; D: TRBD2; V: TRBV11-3; CDR3: CASGLAGYNEQFF; DNA: TGTGCCAGCGGCCTAGCGGGGTACAATGAGCAGTTCTTC
J: TRBJ1-1; size: few; D: -; V: TRBV5-1; CDR3: CASSLLGRNTEAFF; DNA: TGCGCCAGCAGCCTTCTCGGGAGAAACACTGAAGCTTTCTTT
J: TRBJ2-5; size: -; D: TRBD2; V: TRBV4-3; CDR3: CASSQEASGSYRETQYF; DNA: TGCGCCAGCAGCCAAGAGGCTAGCGGGAGCTACCGGGAGACCCAGTACTTC
J: TRBJ1-1; size: few; D: -; V: TRBV28; CDR3: CASSLRNTEAFF; DNA: TGTGCCAGCAGTTTGAGGAACACTGAAGCTTTCTTT
J: TRBJ1-5; size: -; D: -; V: TRBV21-1; CDR3: CASSGTGHQPQHF; DNA: TGTGCCAGCAGCGGGACAGGCCATCAGCCCCAGCATTTT
J: TRBJ2-3; size: few; D: -; V: TRBV5-4; CDR3: CASSLAGTDTQYF; DNA: TGTGCCAGCAGCTTGGCAGGCACAGATACGCAGTATTTT
J: TRBJ1-1; size: -; D: -; V: TRBV9; CDR3: CASSGDTTTEAFF; DNA: TGTGCCAGCAGCGGAGACACCACCACTGAAGCTTTCTTT
J: TRBJ1-1; size: -; D: -; V: TRBV16; CDR3: CASSNNRDTEAFF; DNA: TGTGCCAGCAGCAATAACCGGGACACTGAAGCTTTCTTT
J: TRBJ1-5; size: -; D: -; V: TRBV28; CDR3: CASSKANHNQPQHF; DNA: TGTGCCAGCAGCAAAGCCAACCACAATCAGCCCCAGCATTTT
J: TRBJ1-6; size: -; D: -; V: TRBV2; CDR3: CAGASRVFGDNSPLHF; DNA: TGTGCCGGGGCCTCCAGAGTATTTGGGGATAATTCACCCCTCCACTTT
J: TRBJ2-1; size: -; D: -; V: TRBV4-1; CDR3: CASRQGGGDYNEQFF; DNA: TGCGCCAGCAGGCAAGGAGGGGGGGATTACAATGAGCAGTTCTTC
J: TRBJ2-7; size: -; D: -; V: TRBV7-2; CDR3: CASSLVGGDYEQYF; DNA: TGTGCCAGCAGCTTAGTTGGCGGAGACTACGAGCAGTACTTC
J: TRBJ1-1; size: -; D: -; V: TRBV15; CDR3: CATSIAVDTEAFF; DNA: TGTGCCACCAGCATCGCGGTGGACACTGAAGCTTTCTTT
J: TRBJ2-5; size: -; D: TRBD1; V: TRBV14; CDR3: CASSEDRAGTQYF; DNA: TGTGCCAGCAGCGAAGACAGGGCAGGGACCCAGTACTTC